This T cell receptor (beta chain) was documented in a study of cytomegalovirus exposure and HLA in healthy donors. Study-level information: In an earlier analysis, 95 million to 130 million unique TCR beta sequences were found from some 180 million T cells. Study observations and caveats: In an earlier analysis, productive rearrangement rates for most beta V segments clustered near 87% or 30%. A later analysis linked a missense DCLRE1C variant to TCR beta V- and J-gene trimming.

The CDR3 is made up of 13 amino acids. Trimming cost V 3 bases and J 7 bases, with 12 bases left between them. Germline CDR1 is KGHSH and CDR2 is LQKENI. Regarding this clone: Its antigen is as yet unknown.

PCR involved 60 Vbeta and 13 Jbeta primers. Some clones are missing from TCRdb's copy, which holds only in-frame ones; the method was immunoSEQ multiplex PCR. The repertoire consists of roughly 190,000 clones, with roughly a tenth occurring once and the leading ten covering over 1%. Sequenced sample: PBMCs. This sequence was found in a woman aged 25 to 39 in good health and CMV-seropositive. J is TRBJ2-5 and V is TRBV18; tentative D call: TRBD1 (5 bases). CDR3: CASSPRPGATQYF. DNA for the CDR3: TGTGCCAGCTCACCTCGCCCTGGGGCGACCCAGTACTTC.